A single sample gave rise to the 21 T cell receptor beta chains below, sequenced in a study of regulatory T cells in long-lasting Graves disease. The time point here: newly diagnosed GD, antithyroid drugs for less than 3 months. PBMCs provided the RNA from which the TCR library was made. Sequencing libraries for TCR beta were prepared with iRepertoire HTBI primers and Arm-PCR of CDR3 regions. In TCRdb, the multiplex PCR reads were re-called with MiXCR into one record per CDR3 protein. The table records over 200,000 distinct CDR3 sequences, around 19% of them present only once. The sample also formed part of further work on T cells in Graves' hyperthyroidism and ophthalmopathy.

Material: peripheral blood mononuclear cells (PBMCs), obtained at new diagnosis, from a patient treated with antithyroid drugs. These receptors all come from a woman aged 30 to 39 with Graves disease.

This clonotype was observed at least ten times. The chain joins TRBV2 to TRBJ2-3; unclear D gene. The germline V and J ends were trimmed by 6 bases and 6 bases, with 16 bases remaining between them. From germline, CDR1 is SNHLY and CDR2 FYNNEI. This CDR3 comprises 14 residues. CDR3 in DNA: TGTGCCAGCAGAGCCAGGACGCAGTTGGATACGCAGTATTTT. Translation gives CASRARTQLDTQYF.

This clonotype was found a few times. This chain connects TRBV7-9 to TRBJ2-5, with 12 bases that match TRBD2. Per germline, CDR1 SEHNR and CDR2 FQNEAQ (reference sequence). Trimming removed 0 bases from V and 4 bases from J; junction bases left unmatched: 3. The CDR3 runs to 16 residues. The CDR3 sequence is CASSLAGLAGRETQYF. As DNA, the CDR3 is TGTGCCAGCAGCTTAGCCGGACTAGCGGGAAGAGAGACCCAGTACTTC. Based on the CDR3 plus reference TRBV7-9 and TRBJ2-5, the full variable domain is DTGVSQNPRHKITKRGQNVTFRCDPISEHNRLYWYRQTLGQGPEFLTYFQNEAQLEKSRLLSDRFSAERPKGSFSTLEIQRTEQGDSAMYLCASSLAGLAGRETQYFGPGTRLLVL.

As regards this clonotype: This probably arose from a read error, given a far larger clone one base away. This sequence joins TRBV11-1 and TRBJ1-4; D gene uncertain. Looked up from germline, CDR1 is SGHAT and CDR2 is FQDESV (reference sequence). The CDR3 is 13 residues long. CDR3 protein: CASSRSWNEELFF. CDR3 nucleotides: TGTGCCAGCAGCCGGAGCTGGAATGAAGAACTGTTTTTT. Full variable domain (missing parts from reference TRBV11-1 and TRBJ1-4): EAEVAQSPRYKITEKSQAVAFWCDPISGHATLYWYRQILGQGPELLVQFQDESVVDDSQLPKDRFSAERLKGVDSTLKIQPAELGDSAMYLCASSRSWNEELFFGSGTQLSVL.

Only a few counts were recorded for this clonotype. V is TRBV10-3 and J is TRBJ2-7; 14 bases line up with TRBD2. The CDR3 is 17 residues long. CDR1 is ENHRY and CDR2 is SYGVKD in the germline V gene. Unmatched junction bases numbered 8, after V lost 6 bases and J lost 1 base. For the CDR3, the DNA is TGTGCCATCAGAGCTGGACTAGCGGGGGGCCCGTCCTACGAGCAGTACTTC. Translating gives CAIRAGLAGGPSYEQYF.

At least ten counts were recorded for this clonotype. The genes are TRBV20-1 and TRBJ2-7; no definite D call. Per germline, CDR1 DFQATT and CDR2 SNEGSKA (reference sequence). The CDR3 runs to 11 residues. The V and J ends lost 3 bases and 7 bases respectively, with 10 bases between them. The CDR3 nucleotides are TGCAGTGCTAGGGACGTTGGGGAGCAGTACTTC. Protein sequence: CSARDVGEQYF.

This clonotype was observed at least ten times. The V call is TRBV7-2, the J call TRBJ1-2; 7 bases agree with TRBD1. The germline V gene encodes CDR1 SGHTA and CDR2 FQGNSA. Trimming at V came to 1 base and at J to 8 bases, leaving 7 bases not matched to a gene. The CDR3 runs to 14 residues. In DNA form, the CDR3 reads TGTGCCAGCAGCTTAGTGGGGGGGACAGAAGGCTACACCTTC. Translated: CASSLVGGTEGYTF. The whole variable domain, remainder taken from reference TRBV7-2 and TRBJ1-2, is GAGVSQSPSNKVTEKGKDVELRCDPISGHTALYWYRQSLGQGLEFLIYFQGNSAPDKSGLPSDRFSAERTGGSVSTLTIQRTQQEDSAVYLCASSLVGGTEGYTFGSGTRLTVV.

The sample holds many counts of this clonotype. The CDR3 spells CASSRQATWDEQYF. The CDR3 nucleotides read TGTGCCAGCAGCCGCCAGGCCACTTGGGACGAGCAGTACTTC. J is TRBJ2-7 and V is TRBV3-1; D remains unclear. In germline, CDR1 is LGHDT, CDR2 YNNKEL (reference sequence). The length of the CDR3 is 14 residues. V lost 4 bases and J 5 bases, leaving 15 bases between the germline ends.

The chain is built from TRBV12-3 or TRBV12-4 and TRBJ1-5; weak D call: TRBD1 (5 bases). This CDR3 region has 16 residues. V gave up 2 bases and J gave up 0 bases, with 11 bases separating them. The CDR3 spells CASSLPGARSNQPQHF. The CDR3 nucleotides are TGTGCCAGCAGTTTACCCGGGGCACGTAGCAATCAGCCCCAGCATTTT.

This clonotype has ten or more counts. The V and J genes are TRBV11-2 and TRBJ1-2; 9 bases agree with TRBD1. The CDR3 has 16 amino acids. Losses at the gene ends were 6 bases for V and 2 bases for J; bases not matched to a gene: 10. Germline CDR1 reads SGHAT; CDR2 reads FQNNGV. The CDR3 loop reads CASRPTGGGGNYGYTF. CDR3 in DNA: TGTGCCAGCAGACCTACAGGGGGCGGGGGCAACTATGGCTACACCTTC.

In its sample, this clonotype was seen many times. The rearrangement links TRBV12-3 or TRBV12-4 to TRBJ2-1; no firm D call. The CDR3 runs 13 residues. The V and J ends lost 3 bases and 6 bases respectively, with 9 bases between them. The CDR3 here is CASSFAGLNEQFF. For the CDR3, the DNA is TGTGCCAGCAGTTTCGCAGGCCTCAATGAGCAGTTCTTC.

The CDR3: CASSLRWAGPNLPETQYF. CDR3 DNA: TGTGCCAGCAGCTTAAGATGGGCAGGGCCTAACCTTCCCGAGACCCAGTACTTC. This chain joins TRBV11-2 and TRBJ2-5; TRBD1 might be the D (5 bases). The CDR3 is 18 amino acids. The V and J ends lost 2 bases and 5 bases respectively, with 24 bases between them. Germline values: CDR1 SGHAT, CDR2 FQNNGV.

This clonotype appeared many times. The V call is TRBV12-3 or TRBV12-4, the J call TRBJ1-5; tentatively, D is TRBD1 (6 bases). Trimming removed 2 bases from V and 7 bases from J, with 9 bases in between. The CDR3 extends over 13 amino acids. CDR3 in amino acids: CASSLRGKQPQHF. CDR3 DNA sequence: TGTGCCAGCAGTTTAAGGGGGAAGCAGCCCCAGCATTTT.

This sequence joins TRBV20-1 and TRBJ2-4; 8 nucleotides align to TRBD2. The CDR3 runs 12 residues. Germline V gene sequence: CDR1 DFQATT, CDR2 SNEGSKA (reference sequence). The chain's CDR3 is CSSGTRKNIQYF. The CDR3 nucleotides read TGCAGCTCCGGGACTAGAAAAAACATTCAGTACTTC.

Note on this clonotype: This may arise from a read error, as a much more abundant clone is one base away. It is likely a read error, because the conserved phenylalanine at the end of the CDR3 is missing. This chain connects TRBV29-1 to TRBJ1-1; D unclear. V gave up 6 bases and J gave up 0 bases, with 11 bases separating them. CDR3 length: 13 residues. Looked up from germline, CDR1 is SQVTM and CDR2 is ANQGSEA. CDR3 in DNA: TGCAGCGTAGAAATACTATTGAACACTGAAGCTTTCCTT. It codes for CSVEILLNTEAFL.

This clonotype came up many times. The rearrangement uses TRBV4-2 and TRBJ2-7, with D perhaps given as TRBD1 or TRBD2 (5 bases each). This CDR3 spans 15 amino acids. From germline, CDR1 is LGHNA and CDR2 YNFKEQ. V dropped 1 base and J dropped 3 bases, with 13 bases sitting between them. The CDR3 DNA is TGTGCCAGCAGCCAAGCTGGGGGAATAGACTACGAGCAGTACTTC. It is translated as CASSQAGGIDYEQYF.

This clonotype has ten or more counts. The chain carries TRBV2 and TRBJ2-1; D uncertain. V lost 7 bases to trimming and J lost 4 bases, with 14 bases between them. Per the germline V gene, CDR1 is SNHLY and CDR2 is FYNNEI. This CDR3 region has 14 residues. The CDR3 here is CASNRVLNYNEQFF. CDR3 sequence (DNA): TGTGCCAGCAATCGGGTTTTAAATTACAATGAGCAGTTCTTC.

The chain has TRBV11-3 and TRBJ1-1, with D tentatively TRBD1 (6 bases). The CDR3 is 16 amino acids. V was pared by 7 bases and J by 3 bases, with 21 bases between. CDR1 is SGHNT, CDR2 YENEEA, per germline. CDR3 sequence reads: CASTKTLRGGHTEAFF. The CDR3, as DNA: TGTGCCAGCACCAAAACCCTCAGGGGAGGTCACACTGAAGCTTTCTTT.

This clonotype was counted ten times or more. The genes are TRBV5-1 and TRBJ2-3; D remains ambiguous. Trimming stripped 3 bases from V and 4 bases from J, with 21 bases between. The CDR3 covers 17 residues. Looked up from germline, CDR1 is SGHRS and CDR2 is YFSETQ. DNA of the CDR3: TGCGCCAGCAGCTACCCCCCGACCCCCATAACGGCAGATACGCAGTATTTT. Its protein product is CASSYPPTPITADTQYF.

This clonotype was detected many times. The chain has TRBV2 and TRBJ1-6; no definite D call. There are 16 residues in the CDR3. The germline gives CDR1 SNHLY, CDR2 FYNNEI. Trimming left V 5 bases short and J 8 bases short, with 19 bases between. In DNA form, the CDR3 reads TGTGCCAGCAGTCACAATAGGAAAGCCCTTGATTCACCCCTCCACTTT. It codes for CASSHNRKALDSPLHF.

The V call is TRBV28, the J call TRBJ1-5; no clear D gene. V lost 5 bases, J lost 3 bases, and 14 bases lay in between. CDR1 and CDR2 (germline): MDHEN, SYDVKM. The CDR3 contains 15 residues. Written as DNA, the CDR3 is TGTGCCAGCAGTCCCCCCGCGGCGGACAATCAGCCCCAGCATTTT. This translates into CASSPPAADNQPQHF.

This clonotype was picked up a small number of times. The chain joins TRBV6-5 to TRBJ2-5; TRBD2 aligns across 7 bases. Germline trimming cut 2 bases from V and 5 bases from J; bases unmatched to any gene: 5. This CDR3 has 14 residues. Germline values: CDR1 MNHEY, CDR2 SVGAGI. The CDR3 spells CASSYGRVGETQYF. DNA of the CDR3: TGTGCCAGCAGTTACGGGAGGGTCGGGGAGACCCAGTACTTC.